This T cell receptor (beta chain) appears in the sequencing data of a study of blood T cell repertoires in COVID-19. The CDR3 length is 15 residues. Germline-derived CDR1 and CDR2 are SGDLS and YYNGEE. The V end lost 0 bases, the J end lost 5 bases, and 14 bases lay between the germline ends. Assay: immunoSEQ multiplex PCR; the TCRdb copy retains only in-frame clones and omits some. The profile covers around 72,000 clones, with around 90% appearing a single time and approximately 30% taken by the ten largest. The sequence was collected from a man in his fifties or sixties with acute or convalescent COVID-19. Sequenced input: peripheral blood. The chain employs TRBV9 and TRBJ1-2; unclear D gene. CDR3 sequence: CASSVADQVVYGYTF. CDR3 nucleotide sequence: TGTGCCAGCAGCGTAGCCGACCAGGTCGTTTATGGCTACACCTTC. Supplemented by reference TRBV9 and TRBJ1-2, the full variable domain reads DSGVTQTPKHLITATGQRVTLRCSPRSGDLSVYWYQQSLDQGLQFLIQYYNGEERAKGNILERFSAQQFPDLHSELNLSSLELGDSALYFCASSVADQVVYGYTFGSGTRLTVV.